One TCR beta chain is described in this entry. Its antigen is currently unknown. It was with 60 Vbeta and 13 Jbeta primers that the PCR ran. The table came from immunoSEQ multiplex PCR; TCRdb's copy has only in-frame clones and leaves some out. The table shows a few hundred thousand clones, with 80% to 90% occurring only once. The data were taken from a study of cytomegalovirus exposure and HLA in healthy donors. Notes on the study in general: Common viral pathogens (according to a later analysis) appeared linked to several of the most significant clusters. Cytomegalovirus status was reportedly diagnosed by the classifier with high specificity and sensitivity.

V shed 0 bases and J 7 bases; nucleotides not matched to a gene: 8. CDR1 is SQVTM, CDR2 ANQGSEA, per germline. The CDR3 covers 15 residues. The specimen sequenced was PBMCs. The sequence derives from a woman between 18 and 29 years old in good health and CMV-seronegative. The rearrangement uses TRBV29-1 and TRBJ2-1; 8 nucleotides line up with TRBD2. The CDR3 bases are TGCAGCGTTGAAGATTCCGGGGGGGCTGGGAATGAGCAGTTCTTC. As protein: CSVEDSGGAGNEQFF.